This is a list of T cell receptor beta chains from one sample in a study of early T cells in non-severe SARS-CoV-2 infection. MiXCR, run by TCRdb on the 5' RACE reads, gives a single entry per CDR3 protein. This table has roughly 30,000 distinct CDR3 sequences, 6% appearing once. Material: whole blood, obtained at baseline. Receptors were obtained from an adult who was a healthcare worker with PCR-confirmed SARS-CoV-2 infection or an uninfected control (not recorded which). Each CDR3 is given with its conserved first and last residue. D genes are given only for firm matches. A clone size is listed for some rows: how often the clone was seen (once, few, many), or a class if it is expanded.

clone size	J gene	D gene	V gene	CDR3 protein	CDR3 DNA
many	TRBJ2-2	TRBD1	TRBV28	CASRTWDRGTGELFF	TGTGCCAGCAGAACATGGGACAGAGGCACCGGGGAGCTGTTTTTT
medium-sized	TRBJ1-6	.	TRBV12-3/TRBV12-4	CASSLPGHEASPLHF	TGTGCCAGCAGTTTACCGGGACATGAGGCGTCACCCCTCCACTTT
many	TRBJ1-1	.	TRBV7-9	CASSLGFPPRAFF	TGTGCCAGCAGTTTAGGGTTCCCTCCCCGGGCTTTCTTT
few	TRBJ1-1	.	TRBV6-5	CASSYQGRTEAFF	TGTGCCAGCAGTTACCAGGGAAGGACTGAAGCTTTCTTT
many	TRBJ2-5	.	TRBV10-3	CAISTGRGETQYF	TGTGCCATCAGTACAGGGAGGGGAGAGACCCAGTACTTC
.	TRBJ2-7	.	TRBV4-1	CASSQPSLSYEQYF	TGCGCCAGCAGCCAACCCTCACTGTCCTACGAGCAGTACTTC
many	TRBJ1-2	.	TRBV5-1	CASSLDGRAIYGYTF	TGCGCCAGCAGCTTGGATGGACGGGCGATCTATGGCTACACCTTC
.	TRBJ2-7	TRBD2	TRBV2	CTSSEDGRAFYEQYF	TGTACCAGCAGTGAGGATGGGAGGGCCTTCTACGAGCAGTACTTC
many	TRBJ2-7	TRBD1	TRBV20-1	CSATGQGAGEQYF	TGCAGTGCTACGGGACAGGGGGCGGGAGAGCAGTACTTC
many	TRBJ2-7	.	TRBV11-2	CASSLGADRRGEQYF	TGTGCCAGCAGCTTAGGGGCCGACAGGCGGGGGGAGCAGTACTTC
few	TRBJ1-5	.	TRBV18	CASSPSAGNQPQHF	TGTGCCAGCTCACCTTCCGCAGGGAATCAGCCCCAGCATTTT
many	TRBJ2-1	.	TRBV20-1	CSASLGGSSYNEQFF	TGCAGTGCTAGTCTAGGGGGTAGCTCCTACAATGAGCAGTTCTTC
few	TRBJ2-7	TRBD1	TRBV19	CASSRGQGATYEQYF	TGTGCCAGTAGCCGGGGACAGGGGGCCACCTACGAGCAGTACTTC
.	TRBJ2-3	.	TRBV5-1	CASSSTTTDTQYF	TGCGCCAGCAGCTCCACCACCACAGATACGCAGTATTTT
many	TRBJ1-3	.	TRBV19	CATVQGSGNTIYF	TGTGCCACTGTCCAGGGCTCTGGAAACACCATATATTTT
many	TRBJ1-2	.	TRBV3-1	CASSQGEYHGYTF	TGTGCCAGCAGCCAGGGGGAGTACCATGGCTACACCTTC
many	TRBJ1-1	.	TRBV2	CASSESGRLNTEAFF	TGTGCCAGCAGTGAATCGGGACGGCTGAACACTGAAGCTTTCTTT
many	TRBJ2-7	.	TRBV20-1	CSARDTYEQYF	TGCAGTGCTAGGGACACCTACGAGCAGTACTTC
.	TRBJ2-2	.	TRBV5-1	CASSLDRPTTGELFF	TGCGCCAGCAGCTTGGACAGGCCGACCACCGGGGAGCTGTTTTTT
many	TRBJ1-2	.	TRBV12-3/TRBV12-4	CASIPSGDSNYGYTF	TGTGCCAGCATTCCCTCGGGGGATAGCAACTATGGCTACACCTTC
many	TRBJ2-7	TRBD1	TRBV24-1	CATSDFEEQGTYEQYF	TGTGCCACCAGTGATTTTGAGGAACAGGGGACCTACGAGCAGTACTTC
many	TRBJ1-2	TRBD1	TRBV20-1	CSAGSKGQGAGGYTF	TGCAGTGCTGGCTCTAAGGGACAGGGGGCCGGTGGCTACACCTTC
many	TRBJ2-3	TRBD2	TRBV9	CASSLAGQGRRDTDTQYF	TGTGCCAGCAGCTTAGCGGGGCAGGGGCGGCGCGACACAGATACGCAGTATTTT
many	TRBJ1-1	.	TRBV6-6	CASSTTENTEAFF	TGTGCCAGCAGTACGACAGAGAACACTGAAGCTTTCTTT
many	TRBJ2-7	.	TRBV7-2	CASSSGLPMEQYF	TGTGCCAGCAGCTCCGGACTTCCAATGGAGCAGTACTTC
many	TRBJ1-5	.	TRBV19	CASSIQTNQPQHF	TGTGCCAGTAGTATCCAGACTAATCAGCCCCAGCATTTT
many	TRBJ2-7	TRBD2	TRBV5-5	CASSLRNPLLAGYEQYF	TGTGCCAGCAGCTTAAGGAACCCATTACTAGCGGGCTACGAGCAGTACTTC
many	TRBJ1-2	.	TRBV12-3/TRBV12-4	CASSFGQSYGYTF	TGTGCCAGCAGTTTCGGGCAGAGCTATGGCTACACCTTC